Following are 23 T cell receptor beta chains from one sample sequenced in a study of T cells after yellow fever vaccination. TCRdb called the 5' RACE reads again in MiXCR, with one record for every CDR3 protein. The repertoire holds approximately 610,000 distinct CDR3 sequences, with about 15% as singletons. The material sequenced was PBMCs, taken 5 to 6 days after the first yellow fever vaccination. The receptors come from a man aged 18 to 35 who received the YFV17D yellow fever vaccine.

The DNA for the CDR3 is TGCGCCAGCAGCTTCGGAATAGCGGTCTCCTACGAGCAGTACTTC. It encodes CASSFGIAVSYEQYF. The V gene is TRBV4-3, the J gene TRBJ2-7; D is possibly TRBD2 (6 bases). The CDR3 spans 15 residues. CDR1 and CDR2 (germline): LGHNA, YSLEER. V lost 5 bases, J lost 0 bases, and 14 bases lay in between.

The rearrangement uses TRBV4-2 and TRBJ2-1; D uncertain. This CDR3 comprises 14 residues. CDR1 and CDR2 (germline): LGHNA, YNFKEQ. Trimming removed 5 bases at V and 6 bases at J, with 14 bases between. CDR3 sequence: CASSLKGLGNEQFF. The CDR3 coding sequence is TGTGCCAGCAGCTTAAAAGGTCTGGGCAATGAGCAGTTCTTC.

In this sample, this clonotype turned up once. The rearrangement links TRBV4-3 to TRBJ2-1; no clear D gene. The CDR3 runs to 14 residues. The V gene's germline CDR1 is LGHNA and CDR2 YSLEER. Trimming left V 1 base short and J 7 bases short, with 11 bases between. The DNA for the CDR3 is TGCGCCAGCAGCCAAGCTGTCGAAGGGAATGAGCAGTTCTTC. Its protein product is CASSQAVEGNEQFF.

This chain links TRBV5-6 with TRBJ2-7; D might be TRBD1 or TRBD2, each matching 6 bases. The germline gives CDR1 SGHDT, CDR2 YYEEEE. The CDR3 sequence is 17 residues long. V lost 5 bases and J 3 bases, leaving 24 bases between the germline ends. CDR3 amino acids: CASSFFSSVGGFYEQYV. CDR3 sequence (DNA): TGTGCCAGCAGTTTCTTCAGTTCGGTAGGGGGGTTCTACGAGCAGTACGTC.

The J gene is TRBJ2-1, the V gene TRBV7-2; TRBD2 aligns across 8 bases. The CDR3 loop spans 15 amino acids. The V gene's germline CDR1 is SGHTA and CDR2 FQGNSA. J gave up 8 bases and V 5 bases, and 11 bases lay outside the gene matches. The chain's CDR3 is CASSLWVAGFDEQFF. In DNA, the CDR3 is TGTGCCAGCAGCCTCTGGGTAGCGGGGTTTGATGAGCAGTTCTTC.

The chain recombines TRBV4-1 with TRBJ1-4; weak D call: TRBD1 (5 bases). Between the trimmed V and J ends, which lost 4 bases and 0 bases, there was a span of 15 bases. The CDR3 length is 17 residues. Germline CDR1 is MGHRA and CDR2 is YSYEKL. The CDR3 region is CASSPEVGPSTNEKLFF. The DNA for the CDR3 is TGCGCCAGCAGCCCCGAAGTGGGACCCTCAACTAATGAAAAACTGTTTTTT.

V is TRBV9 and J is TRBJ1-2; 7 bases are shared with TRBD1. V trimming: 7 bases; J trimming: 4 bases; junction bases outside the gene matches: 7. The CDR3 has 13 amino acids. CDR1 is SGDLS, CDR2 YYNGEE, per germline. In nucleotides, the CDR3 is TGTGCCAGCGGGATCAGGGGGGGCTATGGCTACACCTTC. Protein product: CASGIRGGYGYTF.

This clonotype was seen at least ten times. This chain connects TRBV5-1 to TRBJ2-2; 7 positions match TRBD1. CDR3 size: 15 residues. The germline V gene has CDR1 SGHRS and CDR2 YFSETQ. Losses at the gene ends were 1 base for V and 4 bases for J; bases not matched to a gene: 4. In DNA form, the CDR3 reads TGCGCCAGCAGCTTGAGGACAGGAGCCACCGGGGAGCTGTTTTTT. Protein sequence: CASSLRTGATGELFF.

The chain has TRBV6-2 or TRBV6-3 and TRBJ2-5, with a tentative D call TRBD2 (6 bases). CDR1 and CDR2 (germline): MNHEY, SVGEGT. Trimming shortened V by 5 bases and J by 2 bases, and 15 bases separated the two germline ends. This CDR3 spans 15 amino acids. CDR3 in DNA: TGTGCCAGCAGTGGGGGGACTCACCGTCAAGAGACCCAGTACTTC. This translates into CASSGGTHRQETQYF.

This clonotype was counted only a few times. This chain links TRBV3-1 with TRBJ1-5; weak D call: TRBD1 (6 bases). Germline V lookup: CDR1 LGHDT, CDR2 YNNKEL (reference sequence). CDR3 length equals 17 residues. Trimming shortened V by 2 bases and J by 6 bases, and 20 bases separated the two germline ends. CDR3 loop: CASSQSRKNRVGQPQHF. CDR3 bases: TGTGCCAGCAGCCAATCCCGTAAAAACAGGGTTGGTCAGCCCCAGCATTTT.

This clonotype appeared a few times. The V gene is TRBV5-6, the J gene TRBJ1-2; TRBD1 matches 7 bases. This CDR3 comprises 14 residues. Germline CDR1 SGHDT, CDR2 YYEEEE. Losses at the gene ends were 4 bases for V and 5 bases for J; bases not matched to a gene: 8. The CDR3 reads CASSQQGLSYGYTF. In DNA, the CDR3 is TGTGCCAGCAGCCAACAGGGGCTTAGTTATGGCTACACCTTC.

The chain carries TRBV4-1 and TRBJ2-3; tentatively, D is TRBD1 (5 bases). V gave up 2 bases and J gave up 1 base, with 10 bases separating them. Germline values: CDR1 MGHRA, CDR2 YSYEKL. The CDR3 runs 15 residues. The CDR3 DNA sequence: TGCGCCAGCAGCCAACGTGGGGCAGGCACAGATACGCAGTATTTT. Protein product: CASSQRGAGTDTQYF.

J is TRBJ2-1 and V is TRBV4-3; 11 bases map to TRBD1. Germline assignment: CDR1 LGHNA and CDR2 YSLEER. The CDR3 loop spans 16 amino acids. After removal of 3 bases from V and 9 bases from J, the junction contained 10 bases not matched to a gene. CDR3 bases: TGCGCCAGCAGCCAGTTGGGGACAGGGGGTTTTAGTGAGCAGTTCTTC. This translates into CASSQLGTGGFSEQFF.

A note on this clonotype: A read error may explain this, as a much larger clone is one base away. Written as DNA, the CDR3 is TGTGCCAGCAGTGGAGGGGGAGCGTATGGCTACACCTTC. It is translated as CASSGGGAYGYTF. The gene calls are TRBV12-3 or TRBV12-4 and TRBJ1-2; maybe TRBD1 (6 bases). Trimming took 5 bases from V and 5 from J, leaving 12 bases between them. This CDR3 has 13 residues.

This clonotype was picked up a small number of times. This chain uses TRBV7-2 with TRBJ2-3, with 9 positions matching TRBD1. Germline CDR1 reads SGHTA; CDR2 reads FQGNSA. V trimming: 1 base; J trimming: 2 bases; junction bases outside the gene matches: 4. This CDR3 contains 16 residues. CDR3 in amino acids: CASSLDGTGLTDTQYF. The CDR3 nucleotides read TGTGCCAGCAGCTTAGACGGGACAGGGCTCACAGATACGCAGTATTTT. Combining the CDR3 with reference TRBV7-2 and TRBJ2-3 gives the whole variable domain GAGVSQSPSNKVTEKGKDVELRCDPISGHTALYWYRQSLGQGLEFLIYFQGNSAPDKSGLPSDRFSAERTGGSVSTLTIQRTQQEDSAVYLCASSLDGTGLTDTQYFGPGTRLTVL.

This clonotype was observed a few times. The CDR3 bases are TGTGCCAGTAGGCATACAGCAGAGACGTACATTCAGTACTTC. It yields the protein CASRHTAETYIQYF. V is TRBV19 and J is TRBJ2-4; D remains unclear. The CDR3 loop spans 14 amino acids. Looked up from germline, CDR1 is LNHDA and CDR2 is SQIVND (reference sequence). Between the trimmed V and J ends, which lost 6 bases and 8 bases, there was a span of 17 bases.

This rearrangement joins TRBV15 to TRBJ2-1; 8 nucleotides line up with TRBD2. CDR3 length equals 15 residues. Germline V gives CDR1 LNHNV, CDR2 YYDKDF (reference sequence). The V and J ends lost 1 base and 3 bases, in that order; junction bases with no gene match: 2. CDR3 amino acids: CATSRASGGYNEQFF. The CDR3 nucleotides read TGTGCCACCAGCAGAGCCAGCGGGGGCTACAATGAGCAGTTCTTC. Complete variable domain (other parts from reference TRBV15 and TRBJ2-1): DAMVIQNPRYQVTQFGKPVTLSCSQTLNHNVMYWYQQKSSQAPKLLFHYYDKDFNNEADTPDNFQSRRPNTSFCFLDIRSPGLGDTAMYLCATSRASGGYNEQFFGPGTRLTVL.

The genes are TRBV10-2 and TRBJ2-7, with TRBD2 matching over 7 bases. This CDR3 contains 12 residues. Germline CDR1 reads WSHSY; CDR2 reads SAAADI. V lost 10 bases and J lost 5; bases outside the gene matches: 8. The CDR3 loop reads CATGGGGNEQYF. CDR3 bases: TGCGCCACCGGTGGGGGGGGGAACGAGCAGTACTTC.

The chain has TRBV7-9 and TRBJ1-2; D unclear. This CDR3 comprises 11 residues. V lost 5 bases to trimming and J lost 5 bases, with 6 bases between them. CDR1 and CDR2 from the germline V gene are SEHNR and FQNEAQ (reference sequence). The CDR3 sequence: CASSIEYGYTF. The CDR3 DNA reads TGTGCCAGCAGCATAGAATATGGCTACACCTTC.

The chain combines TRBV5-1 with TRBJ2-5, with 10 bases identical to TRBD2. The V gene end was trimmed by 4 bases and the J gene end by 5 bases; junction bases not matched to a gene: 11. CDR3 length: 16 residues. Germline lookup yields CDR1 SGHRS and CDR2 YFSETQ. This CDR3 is CASSPRAGGHEETQYF. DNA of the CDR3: TGCGCCAGCAGCCCTAGAGCGGGGGGGCATGAGGAGACCCAGTACTTC. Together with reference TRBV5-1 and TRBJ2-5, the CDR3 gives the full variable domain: KAGVTQTPRYLIKTRGQQVTLSCSPISGHRSVSWYQQTPGQGLQFLFEYFSETQRNKGNFPGRFSGRQFSNSRSEMNVSTLELGDSALYLCASSPRAGGHEETQYFGPGTRLLVL.

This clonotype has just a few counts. CDR3 nucleotides: TGTGCCAGCAGGTGGGGTTTCGCAACTAATGAAAAACTGTTTTTT. It codes for CASRWGFATNEKLFF. The V gene is TRBV4-2, the J gene TRBJ1-4; D is unresolved. Between the trimmed V and J ends, which lost 6 bases and 0 bases, there was a span of 11 bases. CDR3 length: 15 residues. Looked up from germline, CDR1 is LGHNA and CDR2 is YNFKEQ.

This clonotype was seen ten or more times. The DNA for the CDR3 is TGTGCCAGCAGTTACGCCGGGACAGGGTTCCACGAGCAGTACTTC. Amino acid sequence: CASSYAGTGFHEQYF. This chain uses TRBV6-2 or TRBV6-3 with TRBJ2-7; 9 bases line up with TRBD1. V was pared by 2 bases and J by 5 bases, with 7 bases of the junction left unmatched. In germline, CDR1 is MNHEY, CDR2 SVGEGT. The CDR3 has 15 amino acids.

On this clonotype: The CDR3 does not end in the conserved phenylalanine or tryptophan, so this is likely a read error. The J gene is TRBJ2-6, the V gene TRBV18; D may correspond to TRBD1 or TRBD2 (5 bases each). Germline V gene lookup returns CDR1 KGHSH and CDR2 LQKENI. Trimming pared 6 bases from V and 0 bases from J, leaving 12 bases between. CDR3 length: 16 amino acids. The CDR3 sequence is CASSPTGTSGANVLTS. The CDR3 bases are TGTGCCAGCTCCCCAACGGGGACCTCTGGGGCCAACGTCCTGACTTCC.